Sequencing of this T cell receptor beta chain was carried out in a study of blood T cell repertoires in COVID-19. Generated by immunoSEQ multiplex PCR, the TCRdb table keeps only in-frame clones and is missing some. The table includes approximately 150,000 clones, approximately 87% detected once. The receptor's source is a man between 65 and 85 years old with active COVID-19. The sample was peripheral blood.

CDR3 region: CASRVTGTDTQYF. CDR3 in DNA: TGTGCCAGCAGGGTAACAGGCACAGATACGCAGTATTTT. J is TRBJ2-3 and V is TRBV12-3 or TRBV12-4; D ambiguous. The CDR3 has 13 amino acids. Trimming left V 6 bases short and J 1 base short, with 8 bases between.